Below are 21 T cell receptor beta chains sequenced from a single sample in a study of blood T cell repertoires in COVID-19. Repertoires were generated with immunoSEQ multiplex PCR, while TCRdb's copy carries only in-frame clones and drops some. Counted here are around 260,000 clones, around nine tenths occurring once; the ten biggest clones make up 1.5% to 2%. The sequenced sample consisted of peripheral blood. The receptor set was obtained from a young man with active or convalescent COVID-19.

The V and J genes are TRBV7-9 and TRBJ2-2; the D gene is possibly TRBD1 (5 bases). Trimming took 11 bases from V and 4 from J, leaving 17 bases between them. CDR1 and CDR2 (germline): SEHNR, FQNEAQ (reference sequence). The CDR3 length is 14 residues. The chain's CDR3 is CAGKHQGSTGELFF. The CDR3 bases are TGTGCCGGCAAGCACCAGGGTTCCACCGGGGAGCTGTTTTTT.

This chain uses TRBV19 with TRBJ2-5, with a possible D match to TRBD1 (5 bases). The ends were cut back, 3 bases at V and 1 base at J, with 6 bases in the middle. CDR3 length: 13 residues. Looked up from germline, CDR1 is LNHDA and CDR2 is SQIVND (reference sequence). Written as DNA, the CDR3 is TGTGCCAGTAGTATGACAGTCCAAGAGACCCAGTACTTC. Translated, it gives CASSMTVQETQYF.

The chain has TRBV5-6 and TRBJ1-2, with D possibly matching TRBD1 (6 bases). Germline assignment: CDR1 SGHDT and CDR2 YYEEEE. The CDR3 spans 15 residues. V was clipped by 4 bases and J by 1 base, with 14 bases between them. This CDR3 reads CASSLQGPLNYGYTF. CDR3 nucleotide sequence: TGTGCCAGCAGCCTACAGGGCCCACTTAACTATGGCTACACCTTC.

The chain joins TRBV2 to TRBJ2-2; D is unclear. CDR1 and CDR2 (germline): SNHLY, FYNNEI. There are 15 residues in the CDR3. Trimming took 7 bases from V and 0 from J, leaving 12 bases between them. CDR3 DNA sequence: TGTGCCAGCACCGAGGAGATTTCGAACACCGGGGAGCTGTTTTTT. This sequence encodes CASTEEISNTGELFF.

J is TRBJ2-1 and V is TRBV13; tentatively, D is TRBD1 (5 bases). Germline V gene sequence: CDR1 PRHDT, CDR2 FYEKMQ (reference sequence). The length of the CDR3 is 16 residues. Trimming removed 0 bases at V and 10 bases at J, with 19 bases between. This CDR3 reads CASSLGQGPLHGEQFF. CDR3 DNA: TGTGCCAGCAGCTTAGGGCAGGGCCCTCTCCACGGGGAGCAGTTCTTC.

The genes are TRBV24-1 and TRBJ1-6; the match to TRBD1 covers 7 bases. The CDR3 totals 15 residues. V trimming: 1 base; J trimming: 7 bases; junction bases outside the gene matches: 3. Germline V gene data show CDR1 as KGHDR and CDR2 as SFDVKD. CDR3 nucleotide sequence: TGTGCCACCAGTGATTTCCGACAGGGAAATTCACCCCTCCACTTT. As protein: CATSDFRQGNSPLHF.

The V and J genes are TRBV5-1 and TRBJ1-1; a possible D gene is TRBD1 (6 bases). CDR1 and CDR2 from the germline V gene are SGHRS and YFSETQ. The V end was cut by 0 bases, the J end by 2 bases, with 17 bases between. CDR3 length: 17 residues. Here the CDR3 reads CASSLDWGGLSNTEAFF. The CDR3 DNA follows: TGCGCCAGCAGCTTGGACTGGGGGGGCCTATCTAACACTGAAGCTTTCTTT. Filled out from reference TRBV5-1 and TRBJ1-1, the complete variable domain reads KAGVTQTPRYLIKTRGQQVTLSCSPISGHRSVSWYQQTPGQGLQFLFEYFSETQRNKGNFPGRFSGRQFSNSRSEMNVSTLELGDSALYLCASSLDWGGLSNTEAFFGQGTRLTVV.

This sequence joins TRBV30 and TRBJ2-7; TRBD1 is a possible D gene (6 bases). This CDR3 spans 11 amino acids. The ends were cut back, 3 bases at V and 3 bases at J, with 6 bases in the middle. Germline CDR1 and CDR2: GTSNPN and SVGIG (reference sequence). In DNA, the CDR3 is TGTGCCTGGAGACAGGGCTACGAGCAGTACTTC. Amino acid sequence: CAWRQGYEQYF.

This chain joins TRBV6-4 and TRBJ2-7, with 7 nucleotides matching TRBD2. The germline gives CDR1 MRHNA, CDR2 SNTAGT. This CDR3 has 13 amino acids. J gave up 6 bases and V 5 bases, and 7 bases lay outside the gene matches. The CDR3 reads CASSLAEGSEQYF. The CDR3 DNA reads as TGTGCCAGCAGTCTAGCGGAGGGGTCCGAGCAGTACTTC.

This clone was recorded only once. The V call is TRBV13, the J call TRBJ1-2; 11 nucleotides align to TRBD1. Germline lookup yields CDR1 PRHDT and CDR2 FYEKMQ (reference sequence). This CDR3 comprises 15 residues. V dropped 5 bases and J dropped 6; count of bases not matched to a gene: 8. The CDR3 sequence is CASSPRTGGRDGYTF. In DNA form, the CDR3 reads TGTGCCAGCAGCCCGCGGACAGGGGGCAGGGATGGCTACACCTTC.

This chain links TRBV10-3 with TRBJ2-2; tentatively, D is TRBD1 (6 bases). CDR3 size: 16 residues. Germline values: CDR1 ENHRY, CDR2 SYGVKD. V lost 2 bases and J 6 bases, leaving 16 bases between the germline ends. The CDR3 DNA sequence: TGTGCCATCAGTGAGCACGGGCAGGGGTTTCCCGGGGAGCTGTTTTTT. Translation: CAISEHGQGFPGELFF.

V usage is TRBV2 and J usage is TRBJ2-7, with D perhaps TRBD1 (6 bases). CDR3 size: 14 residues. V was shortened by 11 bases and J by 9 bases, with 26 bases between the two germline ends. Germline V gene sequence: CDR1 SNHLY, CDR2 FYNNEI. The CDR3 sequence is CAGDHRDRLSLQYF. The CDR3 coding sequence is TGTGCCGGGGACCACAGGGACCGCTTGAGTTTGCAGTACTTC. Supplemented by reference TRBV2 and TRBJ2-7, the full variable domain reads EPEVTQTPSHQVTQMGQEVILRCVPISNHLYFYWYRQILGQKVEFLVSFYNNEISEKSEIFDDQFSVERPDGSNFTLKIRSTKLEDSAMYFCAGDHRDRLSLQYFGPGTRLTVT.

The chain joins TRBV7-8 to TRBJ2-3, with 7 bases lining up with TRBD2. This CDR3 spans 14 amino acids. Per the germline V gene, CDR1 is SGHVS and CDR2 is FQNEAQ. The J segment lost 1 base and the V segment lost 5 bases, leaving 3 bases of the junction unmatched. The CDR3 sequence: CASSTSGGTDTQYF. The CDR3 nucleotides are TGTGCCAGCAGCACAAGCGGGGGCACAGATACGCAGTATTTT. Full variable domain (remainder filled in from reference TRBV7-8 and TRBJ2-3): GAGVSQSPRYKVAKRGQDVALRCDPISGHVSLFWYQQALGQGPEFLTYFQNEAQLDKSGLPSDRFFAERPEGSVSTLKIQRTQQEDSAVYLCASSTSGGTDTQYFGPGTRLTVL.

This clone was recorded once. The rearrangement uses TRBV9 and TRBJ1-2; no clear D. V gave up 0 bases and J gave up 2 bases, with 8 bases separating them. Germline V CDR1 and CDR2: SGDLS, YYNGEE. This CDR3 is 14 amino acids long. CDR3 DNA: TGTGCCAGCAGCGTAGTTGGCCAGAACTATGGCTACACCTTC. Its translation: CASSVVGQNYGYTF.

A single count supports this clone. J is TRBJ2-7 and V is TRBV6-5; D perhaps matches TRBD2 (6 bases). CDR1 MNHEY and CDR2 SVGAGI come from the germline V gene. V was pared by 3 bases and J by 6 bases, with 9 bases between. The CDR3 is 12 residues long. CDR3 sequence reads: CASSYLGGEQYF. The CDR3 region has the DNA TGTGCCAGCAGTTATTTGGGGGGCGAGCAGTACTTC.

The V gene is TRBV5-1, the J gene TRBJ1-1; D is ambiguous. Germline V lookup: CDR1 SGHRS, CDR2 YFSETQ. This CDR3 has 14 residues. V lost 0 bases, J lost 1 base, and 7 bases lay in between. The CDR3 loop is CASSLGGTNTEAFF. The DNA of the CDR3 is TGCGCCAGCAGCTTGGGCGGCACGAACACTGAAGCTTTCTTT.

This clone was picked up one time. V and J are TRBV6-2 or TRBV6-3 and TRBJ2-1, with 7 bases that match TRBD1. Germline trimming cut 6 bases from V and 9 bases from J; bases unmatched to any gene: 11. The CDR3 totals 14 residues. In germline, CDR1 is MNHEY, CDR2 SVGEGT. CDR3 DNA: TGTGCCAGCAGCCAAGCCGACAGGGTGCCTGAGCAGTTCTTC. Protein product: CASSQADRVPEQFF.

V is TRBV10-2 and J is TRBJ2-3; no firm D call. Germline V gene lookup returns CDR1 WSHSY and CDR2 SAAADI. CDR3 size: 14 residues. Deletions cut 4 bases from V and 1 base from J, with 9 bases between. The CDR3 is CASSVGGRTDTQYF. Written as DNA, the CDR3 is TGCGCCAGCAGTGTCGGTGGTCGCACAGATACGCAGTATTTT.

This chain links TRBV4-1 with TRBJ2-1, with D possibly being TRBD2 (6 bases). This CDR3 has 14 residues. Deletions cut 4 bases from V and 8 bases from J, with 15 bases between. The germline V gene has CDR1 MGHRA and CDR2 YSYEKL. The CDR3 reads CASSPLQGGDEQFF. The DNA of the CDR3 is TGCGCCAGCAGCCCCCTGCAGGGAGGTGATGAGCAGTTCTTC.

This sequence joins TRBV7-8 and TRBJ1-2; the match to TRBD1 covers 9 bases. Losses at the gene ends were 3 bases for V and 4 bases for J; bases not matched to a gene: 9. The CDR3 extends over 16 amino acids. CDR1 is SGHVS, CDR2 FQNEAQ, per germline. CDR3 protein: CASSLLTGQGGYGYTF. The CDR3 DNA is TGTGCCAGCAGCTTGTTAACGGGACAGGGCGGCTATGGCTACACCTTC. The full variable domain, with the rest looked up from reference TRBV7-8 and TRBJ1-2, is GAGVSQSPRYKVAKRGQDVALRCDPISGHVSLFWYQQALGQGPEFLTYFQNEAQLDKSGLPSDRFFAERPEGSVSTLKIQRTQQEDSAVYLCASSLLTGQGGYGYTFGSGTRLTVV.

The chain links TRBV4-1 to TRBJ2-5, with D tentatively TRBD2 (5 bases). Germline values: CDR1 MGHRA, CDR2 YSYEKL. Trimming took off 0 bases at V and 7 bases at J, with 9 bases between the two ends. The CDR3 totals 13 residues. Here the CDR3 reads CASSQDVAGTQYF. The DNA for the CDR3 is TGCGCCAGCAGCCAAGACGTCGCGGGGACCCAGTACTTC.